These 10 T cell receptor beta chains were all obtained from the same sample, sequenced in a study of T cell clonality in common variable immunodeficiency. Measured with immunoSEQ multiplex PCR; TCRdb has only the in-frame clones, and not every one. This repertoire lists about 42,000 clones without singletons; approximately 2.7% sits in the top ten. Sequencing was carried out using peripheral blood mononuclear cells. The receptors here all came from a person aged 18 to 75 in good health.

The sample holds many counts of this clone. The read ends 3 residues before the CDR3 terminus; that terminus is restored from the germline J gene. The chain has TRBV30 and TRBJ1-5, with 8 positions matching TRBD1. The CDR3 length is 13 residues. Unmatched junction bases numbered 5, after V lost 3 bases and J lost 7 bases. CDR1 and CDR2 (germline): GTSNPN, SVGIG (reference sequence). Partial CDR3 DNA: TGTGCCTGGAGCGGACAGGGACGGCAGCCC. Encoded protein: CAWSGQGRQP. The whole CDR3 is CAWSGQGRQPQHF.

This clone was seen many times. The read ends 3 residues before the CDR3 terminus; that terminus is restored from the germline J gene. The rearrangement uses TRBV20-1 and TRBJ1-1, with D possibly being TRBD1 (6 bases). CDR3 length: 13 residues. Trimming removed 6 bases at V and 6 bases at J, with 17 bases between. Germline V gene sequence: CDR1 DFQATT, CDR2 SNEGSKA (reference sequence). The CDR3 DNA, read in part, is TGCAGTGCCCTTGACGGGACAAGGGCTGAA. It yields the protein CSALDGTRAE. In full, the CDR3 is CSALDGTRAEAFF.

There are many counts of this clone. The CDR3 loop is CSAPFSGTTYNEQFF. The sequenced part of the CDR3 DNA is TGCAGTGCCCCTTTTTCCGGGACTACTTACAATGAG. V is TRBV20-1 and J is TRBJ2-1, with TRBD2 identical over 7 bases. Read sequence stops 3 residues before the CDR3 end, and the germline J gene provides the missing end. Germline loops: CDR1 DFQATT, CDR2 SNEGSKA (reference sequence). The CDR3 runs 15 residues. V dropped 6 bases and J dropped 4; count of bases not matched to a gene: 12.

The table lists this clone with many counts. The missing CDR3 end, 3 residues past where the read stops, is filled in from the germline J gene. The V call is TRBV20-1, the J call TRBJ1-2; TRBD1 aligns across 9 bases. This CDR3 spans 13 amino acids. V lost 5 bases, J lost 4 bases, and 5 bases stayed unmatched. Per germline, CDR1 DFQATT and CDR2 SNEGSKA (reference sequence). The CDR3 DNA, read in part, is TGCAGTGCTCCGGGACAGGGCGCCTATGGC. It is translated as CSAPGQGAYG. The whole CDR3 region reads CSAPGQGAYGYTF.

This clone was seen repeatedly, ten times or more. Coverage ceases 3 residues before the CDR3 finishes, and the germline J gene fills in the end. This chain joins TRBV5-1 and TRBJ1-6, with D hard to call. Germline values: CDR1 SGHRS, CDR2 YFSETQ. The CDR3 has 14 residues. V was shortened by 1 base and J by 6 bases, with 8 bases between the two germline ends. The CDR3: CASSLSVSNSPLHF. The CDR3 DNA, read in part, is TGCGCCAGCAGCTTGTCCGTATCTAATTCACCC.

The sample holds a few counts of this clone. The read terminates 3 residues before the CDR3 end, so the remaining end is supplied by the germline J gene. V and J are TRBV5-1 and TRBJ2-5; 8 bases are shared with TRBD1. The CDR3 loop spans 16 amino acids. CDR1 is SGHRS, CDR2 YFSETQ, per germline. Trimming took 0 bases from V and 5 from J; bases not matched to a gene: 9. The CDR3: CASSLDPRTGTETQYF. Partial CDR3 DNA: TGCGCCAGCAGCTTGGATCCCAGGACAGGGACGGAGACC. Full variable domain (rest looked up from reference TRBV5-1 and TRBJ2-5): KAGVTQTPRYLIKTRGQQVTLSCSPISGHRSVSWYQQTPGQGLQFLFEYFSETQRNKGNFPGRFSGRQFSNSRSEMNVSTLELGDSALYLCASSLDPRTGTETQYFGPGTRLLVL.

This clone was detected ten times or more. The read terminates 3 residues before the CDR3 end, so the remaining end is supplied by the germline J gene. The chain couples TRBV20-1 to TRBJ2-3; the match to TRBD1 covers 10 bases. This CDR3 contains 15 residues. Germline V lookup: CDR1 DFQATT, CDR2 SNEGSKA (reference sequence). V lost 4 bases, J lost 3 bases, and 7 bases stayed unmatched. The CDR3 bases that were read are TGCAGTGCTACCAGAGACAGGGGGCGGACAGATACG. This gives the protein CSATRDRGRTDT. The full CDR3 protein is CSATRDRGRTDTQYF.

This clone was seen many times. The read ends 3 residues early relative to the CDR3; the germline J gene fills the gap. The J gene is TRBJ2-2, the V gene TRBV20-1; TRBD2 matches 11 bases. The CDR3 spans 15 residues. Germline V gives CDR1 DFQATT, CDR2 SNEGSKA (reference sequence). Trimming at V came to 5 bases and at J to 9 bases, leaving 11 bases not matched to a gene. The CDR3 DNA, read in part, is TGCAGTGCTCCCCTAAGGACTAGCGGGTTGAGGGAG. It codes for CSAPLRTSGLRE. The complete CDR3 sequence is CSAPLRTSGLRELFF.

This clone showed up many times. The DNA ends 3 residues before the CDR3 does, and the rest of the CDR3 is filled in from the germline J gene. The chain is built from TRBV20-1 and TRBJ2-1; 8 bases agree with TRBD2. The germline V gene encodes CDR1 DFQATT and CDR2 SNEGSKA (reference sequence). Trimming removed 2 bases from V and 6 bases from J; junction bases left unmatched: 6. CDR3 size: 14 residues. The chain's CDR3 is CSARPPGLVNEQFF. Incomplete CDR3 DNA: TGCAGTGCTAGACCGCCGGGACTAGTCAATGAG.

This clone was counted between two and nine times. The sequence runs out 3 residues before the end of the CDR3; the remainder is reconstructed from the germline J gene. The chain combines TRBV5-1 with TRBJ2-5; TRBD2 matches 7 bases. Germline V CDR1 and CDR2: SGHRS, YFSETQ. The CDR3 covers 15 residues. V gave up 3 bases and J gave up 4 bases; unmatched junction bases: 9. The CDR3 here is CASSSASGVGETQYF. Partial CDR3 DNA: TGCGCCAGCAGCTCGGCCAGCGGGGTTGGAGAGACC.